This TCR beta chain was recorded in a study of control samples from healthy donors and cancer patients. The table came from immunoSEQ multiplex PCR; TCRdb's copy has only in-frame clones and leaves some out. The table has around 140,000 clones, around 90% seen once. V lost 4 bases and J lost 3; bases outside the gene matches: 5. Germline values: CDR1 LNHDA, CDR2 SQIVND (reference sequence). This CDR3 contains 14 residues. The sequencing sample was made of blood. The TCR sequence derives from a man aged 35-49 years in good health. The J gene is TRBJ2-7, the V gene TRBV19; 8 bases align to TRBD1. As DNA, the CDR3 is TGTGCCAGTAGTACCCAGGGGGCAGGCTACGAGCAGTACTTC. Protein: CASSTQGAGYEQYF.